The present TCR beta chain was sequenced within a study of cytomegalovirus exposure and HLA in healthy donors. Germline CDR1 and CDR2: MDHEN and SYDVKM. V trimming: 6 bases; J trimming: 3 bases; junction bases outside the gene matches: 6. The CDR3 has 14 residues. This clone was picked up a small number of times. Here immunoSEQ multiplex PCR was the method, and the copy in TCRdb shows in-frame clones only, minus some. The sample holds about 150,000 clones, about 95% seen once. This sequence originates from a man aged 18 to 35 in good health and CMV-seropositive. The chain combines TRBV28 with TRBJ1-2; 8 bases line up with TRBD1. Sequencing used PBMCs. CDR3 in DNA: TGTGCCAGCAGGGACAGGGTCTCGGACTATGGCTACACCTTC. This gives the protein CASRDRVSDYGYTF.